Listed below are T cell receptor beta chains from one sample, sequenced in a study of T-cell reconstitution after alpha-beta-depleted transplantation in children. TCRdb redid the calling of the PCR reads with MiXCR, one entry per CDR3 protein. The data hold fewer than 1 million distinct CDR3 sequences, with less than 20% observed a single time. This specimen consisted of PBMCs, mostly from graft donor cells, obtained 360 days after TCRalphabeta/CD19-depleted stem cell transplant. All receptors come from a male patient younger than 18 who had a stem cell transplant for acute lymphoblastic leukemia, so the T cells may come from the graft donor. Both conserved end residues are part of each CDR3. Fields, in order: clone size, V gene, D gene, CDR3 length, J gene, CDR3 protein, CDR3 DNA. D genes are given only for firm matches. Clone size, where shown, is once, few, many, or a class for clones that have expanded.

>NA|TRBV19|NA|13|TRBJ1-1
CASSIGSWTEAFF
TGTGCCAGTAGTATAGGCAGTTGGACTGAAGCTTTCTTT
>few|TRBV29-1|TRBD1|15|TRBJ2-3
CSADPGQGRFADQYF
TGCAGCGCCGACCCGGGACAGGGAAGGTTTGCCGATCAGTATTTT
>NA|TRBV13|TRBD1|17|TRBJ1-3
CASSVIGGASSGNTIYF
TGTGCCAGCAGCGTGATAGGGGGCGCGAGCTCTGGAAACACCATATATTTT
>NA|TRBV5-1|NA|12|TRBJ1-2
CASSTTDYGYTF
TGCGCCAGCAGCACGACAGATTATGGCTACACCTTC
>NA|TRBV12-3/TRBV12-4|NA|15|TRBJ2-7
CASSLGRNPGREQYF
TGTGCCAGCAGTTTAGGCCGGAACCCCGGGCGCGAGCAGTACTTC
>few|TRBV20-1|TRBD1|18|TRBJ2-2
CSARDLLRDRVNTGELFF
TGCAGTGCTAGAGACCTCCTTCGGGACAGGGTGAACACCGGGGAGCTGTTTTTT
>many|TRBV5-1|TRBD2|18|TRBJ2-1
CASSLAGLLALSYNEQFF
TGCGCCAGCAGCTTGGCCGGCTTACTAGCGTTGTCCTACAATGAGCAGTTCTTC
>few|TRBV5-1|NA|13|TRBJ1-1
CASSLERGGLAFF
TGCGCCAGCAGCTTGGAGCGGGGGGGTTTAGCTTTCTTT
>NA|TRBV9|NA|15|TRBJ2-6
CASSVGTSGANVLTF
TGTGCCAGCAGCGTAGGGACCTCTGGGGCCAACGTCCTGACTTTC
>NA|TRBV27|NA|13|TRBJ1-1
CASGLVWNTEAFF
TGTGCCTCCGGGCTGGTTTGGAACACTGAAGCTTTCTTT
>NA|TRBV18|NA|17|TRBJ2-4
CASSPPRPLGAKNIQYF
TGTGCCAGCTCACCACCACGGCCCCTAGGAGCCAAAAACATTCAGTACTTC
>NA|TRBV20-1|NA|10|TRBJ2-1
CSAKPNEQFF
TGCAGTGCTAAGCCGAATGAGCAGTTCTTC
>few|TRBV3-1|TRBD2|17|TRBJ2-3
CASSRLWSGSGTDTQYF
TGTGCCAGCAGCCGGTTGTGGAGCGGGAGTGGGACAGATACGCAGTATTTT
>few|TRBV3-1|TRBD2|15|TRBJ2-7
CASSQDSLAGYEQYF
TGTGCCAGCAGCCAAGATTCGCTAGCGGGCTACGAGCAGTACTTC
>many|TRBV6-2/TRBV6-3|TRBD1|18|TRBJ2-6
CASSWLRTGRSGANVLTF
TGTGCCAGCAGTTGGCTCAGGACAGGGCGATCCGGGGCCAACGTCCTGACTTTC
>NA|TRBV5-1|NA|16|TRBJ2-1
CASSLRTSPMQNEQFF
TGCGCCAGCAGCTTGCGTACTAGCCCCATGCAGAATGAGCAGTTCTTC
>few|TRBV5-1|NA|14|TRBJ2-7
CASRVAFGPSEQYF
TGCGCCAGCAGAGTGGCCTTTGGGCCAAGCGAGCAGTACTTC
>few|TRBV3-1|NA|11|TRBJ2-4
CASSQATIQYF
TGTGCCAGCAGCCAAGCAACCATTCAGTACTTC
>NA|TRBV7-8|NA|15|TRBJ1-4
CASSLEDLRFEKLFF
TGTGCCAGCAGCTTAGAGGATCTGCGATTTGAAAAACTGTTTTTT
>few|TRBV19|TRBD2|16|TRBJ2-1
CASSYSGRAFYNEQFF
TGTGCCAGCTCATATAGCGGGAGGGCCTTCTACAATGAGCAGTTCTTC
>NA|TRBV29-1|NA|14|TRBJ2-1
CSLGGGGIYNEQFF
TGCAGCCTCGGTGGAGGTGGGATCTACAATGAGCAGTTCTTC
>NA|TRBV5-1|NA|13|TRBJ1-3
CASSDAARNTIYF
TGCGCCAGCAGTGACGCAGCCAGAAACACCATATATTTT
>few|TRBV5-5|NA|14|TRBJ1-5
CASSVTATNQPQHF
TGTGCCAGCAGCGTGACAGCCACCAATCAGCCCCAGCATTTT
>few|TRBV2|TRBD2|14|TRBJ2-7
CASSEKREYYEQYF
TGTGCCAGCAGTGAGAAGCGGGAGTACTACGAGCAGTACTTC
>NA|TRBV12-3/TRBV12-4|TRBD1|16|TRBJ2-3
CASSPRQGGWSDTQYF
TGTGCCAGCAGTCCAAGACAGGGGGGGTGGTCAGATACGCAGTATTTT
>NA|TRBV20-1|TRBD1|15|TRBJ2-7
CSARQPGTGSYEQYF
TGCAGTGCTAGACAGCCCGGGACAGGTTCCTACGAGCAGTACTTC
>once|TRBV6-2/TRBV6-3|NA|13|TRBJ1-2
CASSYRPGAGYTF
TGTGCCAGCAGTTACCGGCCAGGGGCTGGCTACACCTTC
>NA|TRBV20-1|NA|13|TRBJ2-1
CSARGYRADEQFF
TGCAGTGCTAGGGGGTACAGGGCCGATGAGCAGTTCTTC
>few|TRBV18|TRBD1|16|TRBJ2-5
CASSPGGTGPKETQYF
TGTGCCAGCTCACCAGGAGGGACAGGGCCTAAAGAGACCCAGTACTTC
>few|TRBV10-3|NA|14|TRBJ2-7
CAISESGASYEQYF
TGTGCCATCAGTGAGTCGGGAGCTTCCTACGAGCAGTACTTC
>NA|TRBV5-1|NA|13|TRBJ2-7
CASSLETAYEQYF
TGCGCCAGCAGCTTGGAAACCGCCTACGAGCAGTACTTC
>few|TRBV29-1|NA|15|TRBJ2-1
CSVDGQWRRWDEQFF
TGCAGCGTTGACGGGCAGTGGAGGAGGTGGGATGAGCAGTTCTTC
>few|TRBV5-1|TRBD2|14|TRBJ2-5
CASSLAAFQETQYF
TGCGCCAGCAGTCTAGCGGCCTTTCAAGAGACCCAGTACTTC
>few|TRBV12-3/TRBV12-4|NA|16|TRBJ1-1
CASSFGRGTAETEAFF
TGTGCCAGCAGTTTTGGGCGGGGAACGGCAGAAACTGAAGCTTTCTTT
>NA|TRBV20-1|NA|13|TRBJ2-1
CSARGDWNNEQFF
TGCAGTGCTAGGGGGGACTGGAACAATGAGCAGTTCTTC
>NA|TRBV6-5|NA|13|TRBJ2-7
CASSYDYFYEQYF
TGTGCCAGCAGTTACGACTATTTCTACGAGCAGTACTTC